This section outlines one T cell receptor beta chain sequence together with its context. These data belong to a study of blood T cell repertoires in COVID-19. Study-wide context: Samples of COVID-19 (acute and convalescent) were obtained from the United States, Italy and Spain. PBMCs, B-cell-depleted T cells, or T cells provided the cDNA or gDNA that made up the material.

Study processing details: The assay estimated nucleated cells by amplifying reference gene primers. Repertoires were generated with immunoSEQ multiplex PCR, while TCRdb's copy carries only in-frame clones and drops some. D and trimming come from the DNA, and the V and J calls and clone size come from that table. The sample has 350,000 to 400,000 clones; around 90% are singletons. CDR3 size: 16 residues. CDR1 is SGHKS and CDR2 is YYEKEE in the germline V gene (reference sequence). Unmatched junction bases numbered 13, after V lost 5 bases and J lost 6 bases. The chain has TRBV5-5 and TRBJ2-7; 11 nucleotides align to TRBD2. Sequenced sample: peripheral blood. The source of this sequence is a man aged 18 to 35 with active or convalescent COVID-19. The CDR3 here is CASRRLAGMGDGEQYF. CDR3 in DNA: TGTGCCAGCAGGCGACTAGCGGGAATGGGCGACGGCGAGCAGTACTTC.